This T cell receptor (beta chain) was captured by sequencing in a study of T cells in Graves' hyperthyroidism and ophthalmopathy. Germline trimming cut 0 bases from V and 0 bases from J; bases unmatched to any gene: 4. Germline V CDR1 and CDR2: DFQATT, SNEGSKA (reference sequence). This CDR3 has 15 amino acids. This clonotype came up many times. Its antigen is as yet unknown. TCR beta CDR3 regions were amplified from RNA. With the HTBI primer set, the TCR CDR3 went through a first round of RT-PCR. Each CDR3 protein is one row after TCRdb ran MiXCR on the multiplex PCR reads. The sample has 300,000 to 450,000 distinct CDR3 sequences, around 13% seen once; the top ten hold around a fifth. Overall study results and limits: Most thyroid-expanded clonotypes above 0.001 were also found in blood.

Sequencing was done on a sample of blood. The clonotype originates from a woman in her twenties or thirties with Graves' ophthalmopathy. This sequence joins TRBV20-1 and TRBJ1-2, with TRBD1 matching 7 bases. The CDR3 loop reads CSARDYRGANYGYTF. CDR3 nucleotides: TGCAGTGCTAGAGATTACAGGGGCGCTAACTATGGCTACACCTTC.